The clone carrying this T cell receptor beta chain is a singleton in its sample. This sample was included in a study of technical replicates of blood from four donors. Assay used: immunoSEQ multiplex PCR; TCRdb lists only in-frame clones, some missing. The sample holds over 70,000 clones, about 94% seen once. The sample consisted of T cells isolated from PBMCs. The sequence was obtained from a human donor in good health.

The CDR3 spells CASSYPRAGDTQYF. Here the CDR3 DNA reads TGTGCCAGCAGTTATCCGCGGGCTGGAGATACGCAGTATTTT. The chain joins TRBV6-6 to TRBJ2-3; TRBD2 might be the D (5 bases). Trimming stripped 3 bases from V and 5 bases from J, with 12 bases between. Germline values: CDR1 MNHNY, CDR2 SVGAGI (reference sequence). This CDR3 contains 14 residues.